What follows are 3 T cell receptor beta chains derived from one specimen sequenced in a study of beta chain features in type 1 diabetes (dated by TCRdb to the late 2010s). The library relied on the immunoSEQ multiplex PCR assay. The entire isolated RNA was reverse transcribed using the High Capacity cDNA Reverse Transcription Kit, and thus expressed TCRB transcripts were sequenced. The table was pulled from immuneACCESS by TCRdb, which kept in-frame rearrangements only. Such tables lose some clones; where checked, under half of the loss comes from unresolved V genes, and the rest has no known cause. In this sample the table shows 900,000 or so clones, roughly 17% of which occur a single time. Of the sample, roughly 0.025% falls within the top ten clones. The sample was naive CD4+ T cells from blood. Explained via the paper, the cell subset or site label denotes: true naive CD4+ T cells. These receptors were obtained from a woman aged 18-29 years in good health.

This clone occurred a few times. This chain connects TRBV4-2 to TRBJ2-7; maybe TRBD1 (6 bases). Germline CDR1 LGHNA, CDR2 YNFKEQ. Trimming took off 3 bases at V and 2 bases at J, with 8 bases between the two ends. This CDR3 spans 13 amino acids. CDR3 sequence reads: CASSQKGAYEQYF. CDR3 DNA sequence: TGTGCCAGCAGCCAGAAGGGGGCCTACGAGCAGTACTTC.

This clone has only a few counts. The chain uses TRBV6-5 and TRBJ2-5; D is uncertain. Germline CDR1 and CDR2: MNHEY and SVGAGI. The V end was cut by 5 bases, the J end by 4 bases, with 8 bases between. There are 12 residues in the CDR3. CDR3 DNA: TGTGCCAGCAGTGTGGGAAGAGAGACCCAGTACTTC. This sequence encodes CASSVGRETQYF.

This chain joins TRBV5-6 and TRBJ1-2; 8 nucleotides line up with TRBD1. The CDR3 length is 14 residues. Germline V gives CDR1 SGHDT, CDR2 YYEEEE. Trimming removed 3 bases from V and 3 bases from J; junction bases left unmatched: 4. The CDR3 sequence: CASSYPTGDYGYTF. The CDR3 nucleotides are TGTGCCAGCAGCTATCCGACAGGGGACTATGGCTACACCTTC.